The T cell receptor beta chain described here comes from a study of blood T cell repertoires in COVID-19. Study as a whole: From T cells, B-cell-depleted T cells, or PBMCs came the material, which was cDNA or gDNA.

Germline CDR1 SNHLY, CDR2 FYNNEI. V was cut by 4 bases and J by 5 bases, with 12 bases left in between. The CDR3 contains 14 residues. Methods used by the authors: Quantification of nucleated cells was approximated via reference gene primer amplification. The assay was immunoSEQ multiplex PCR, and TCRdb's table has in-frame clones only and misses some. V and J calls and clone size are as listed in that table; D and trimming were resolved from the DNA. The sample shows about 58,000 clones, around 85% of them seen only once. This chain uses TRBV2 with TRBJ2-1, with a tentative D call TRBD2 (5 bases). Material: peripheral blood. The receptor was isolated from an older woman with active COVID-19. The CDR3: CASSVEDLDNEQFF. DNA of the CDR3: TGTGCCAGCAGTGTGGAGGACCTCGACAATGAGCAGTTCTTC.